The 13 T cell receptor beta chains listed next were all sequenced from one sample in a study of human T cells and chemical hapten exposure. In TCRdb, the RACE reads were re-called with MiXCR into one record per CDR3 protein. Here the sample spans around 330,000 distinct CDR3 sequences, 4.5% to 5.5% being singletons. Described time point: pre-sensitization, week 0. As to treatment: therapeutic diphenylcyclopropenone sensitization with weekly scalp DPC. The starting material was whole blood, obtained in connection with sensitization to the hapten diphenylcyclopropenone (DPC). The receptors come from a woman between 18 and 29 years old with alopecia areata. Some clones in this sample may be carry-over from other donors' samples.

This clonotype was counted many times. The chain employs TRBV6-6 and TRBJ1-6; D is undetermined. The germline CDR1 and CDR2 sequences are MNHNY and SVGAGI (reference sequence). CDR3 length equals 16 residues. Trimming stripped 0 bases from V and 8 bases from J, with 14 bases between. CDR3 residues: CASSYSSATPYSPLHF. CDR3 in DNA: TGTGCCAGCAGTTACTCGAGTGCGACACCCTATTCACCCCTCCACTTT.

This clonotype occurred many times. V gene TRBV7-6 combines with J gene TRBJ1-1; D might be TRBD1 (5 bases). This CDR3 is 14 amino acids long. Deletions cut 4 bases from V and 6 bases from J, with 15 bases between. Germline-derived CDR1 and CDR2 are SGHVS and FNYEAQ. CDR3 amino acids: CASSSGPGFAEAFF. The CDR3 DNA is TGTGCCAGCAGCTCCGGACCAGGGTTTGCTGAAGCTTTCTTT.

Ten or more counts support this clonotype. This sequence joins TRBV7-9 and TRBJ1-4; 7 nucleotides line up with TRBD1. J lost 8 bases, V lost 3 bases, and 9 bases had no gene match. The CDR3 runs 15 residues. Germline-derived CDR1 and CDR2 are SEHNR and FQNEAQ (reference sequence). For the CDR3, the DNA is TGTGCCAGCAGCTTCGAACCCGAACAGGGGGAAAAACTGTTTTTT. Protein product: CASSFEPEQGEKLFF.

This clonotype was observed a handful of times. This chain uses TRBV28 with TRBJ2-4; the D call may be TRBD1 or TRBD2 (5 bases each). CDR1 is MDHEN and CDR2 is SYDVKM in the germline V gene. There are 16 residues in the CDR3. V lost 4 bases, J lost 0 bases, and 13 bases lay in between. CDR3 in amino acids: CASSSGTPLAKNIQYF. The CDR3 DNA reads TGTGCCAGCAGTTCCGGGACCCCCTTAGCCAAAAACATTCAGTACTTC.

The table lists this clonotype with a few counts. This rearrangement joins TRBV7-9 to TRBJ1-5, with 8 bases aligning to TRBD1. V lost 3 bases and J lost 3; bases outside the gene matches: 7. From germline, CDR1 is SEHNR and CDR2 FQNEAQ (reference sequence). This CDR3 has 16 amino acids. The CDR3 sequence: CASSFQGAVDNQPQHF. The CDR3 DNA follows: TGTGCCAGCAGCTTTCAGGGGGCGGTTGACAATCAGCCCCAGCATTTT.

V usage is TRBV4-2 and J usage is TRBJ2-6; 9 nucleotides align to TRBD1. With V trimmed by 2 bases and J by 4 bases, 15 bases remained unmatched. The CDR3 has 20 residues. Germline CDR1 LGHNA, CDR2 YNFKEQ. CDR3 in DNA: TGTGCCAGCAGCCAAACGCTACCCCGGACAGGGGCATCGGGGGCCAACGTCCTGACTTTC. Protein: CASSQTLPRTGASGANVLTF.

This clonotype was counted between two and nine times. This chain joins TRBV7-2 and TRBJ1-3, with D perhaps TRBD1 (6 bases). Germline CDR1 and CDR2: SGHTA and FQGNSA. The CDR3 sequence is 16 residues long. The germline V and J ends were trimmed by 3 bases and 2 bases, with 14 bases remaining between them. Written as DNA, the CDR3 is TGTGCCAGCAGCTTGGGGGCAGCGGGTGCTGGAAACACCATATATTTT. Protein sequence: CASSLGAAGAGNTIYF. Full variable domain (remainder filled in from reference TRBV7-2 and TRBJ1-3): GAGVSQSPSNKVTEKGKDVELRCDPISGHTALYWYRQSLGQGLEFLIYFQGNSAPDKSGLPSDRFSAERTGGSVSTLTIQRTQQEDSAVYLCASSLGAAGAGNTIYFGEGSWLTVV.

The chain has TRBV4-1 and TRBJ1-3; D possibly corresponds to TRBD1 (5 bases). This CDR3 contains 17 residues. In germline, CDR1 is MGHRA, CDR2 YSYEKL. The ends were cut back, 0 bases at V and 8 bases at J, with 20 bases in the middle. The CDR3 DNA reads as TGCGCCAGCAGCCAAGAGATCTATCCGGGGCTGGGATACACCATATATTTT. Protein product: CASSQEIYPGLGYTIYF.

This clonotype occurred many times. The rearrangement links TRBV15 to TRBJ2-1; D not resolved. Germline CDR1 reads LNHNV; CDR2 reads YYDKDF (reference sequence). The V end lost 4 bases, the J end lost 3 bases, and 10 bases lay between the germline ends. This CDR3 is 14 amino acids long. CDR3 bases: TGTGCCACCAGCATCTCGGGCGTCTACAATGAGCAGTTCTTC. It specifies CATSISGVYNEQFF.

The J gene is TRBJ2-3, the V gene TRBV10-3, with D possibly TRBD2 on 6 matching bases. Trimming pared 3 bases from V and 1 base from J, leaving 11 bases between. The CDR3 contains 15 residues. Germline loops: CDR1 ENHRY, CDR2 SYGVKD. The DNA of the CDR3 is TGTGCCATCAGTGATGTAGCTAGCGGCACAGATACGCAGTATTTT. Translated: CAISDVASGTDTQYF.

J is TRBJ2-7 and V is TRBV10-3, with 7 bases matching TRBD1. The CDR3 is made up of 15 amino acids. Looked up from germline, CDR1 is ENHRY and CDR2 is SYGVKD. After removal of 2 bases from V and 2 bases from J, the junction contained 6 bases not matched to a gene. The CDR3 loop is CAISEPRQGAYEQYF. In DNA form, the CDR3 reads TGTGCCATCAGTGAGCCGCGACAGGGTGCCTACGAGCAGTACTTC.

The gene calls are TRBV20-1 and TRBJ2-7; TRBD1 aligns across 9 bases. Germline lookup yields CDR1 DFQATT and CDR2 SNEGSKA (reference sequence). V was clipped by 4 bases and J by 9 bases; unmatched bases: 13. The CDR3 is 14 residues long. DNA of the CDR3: TGCAGTGCTACTATACCGGGACAGGGCGGAAGGCAGTACTTC. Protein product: CSATIPGQGGRQYF.

Written as DNA, the CDR3 is TGTGCCAGCTCACCCCGCAGGGGACAGGGGCCCTATGGCTACACCTTC. Translating gives CASSPRRGQGPYGYTF. The chain uses TRBV18 and TRBJ1-2; 10 bases are a match to TRBD1. Per germline, CDR1 KGHSH and CDR2 LQKENI. J lost 4 bases, V lost 3 bases, and 8 bases had no gene match. The CDR3 sequence is 16 residues long.